A selection of T cell receptor beta chains follows, all from one sample in a study of molecular identifiers for immune sequencing clone quantification. TCRdb called the PCR reads again in MiXCR, with one record for every CDR3 protein. The repertoire consists of some 97,000 distinct CDR3 sequences, with roughly a quarter occurring once and the leading ten covering around 0.92%. The sample was naive CD8+ T cells from blood, with Jurkat cell RNA spiked in. Every receptor here comes from a human donor in good health. Some libraries in this study had Jurkat cell RNA spiked in. Both conserved end residues are part of each CDR3. Size is stated for part of the rows, as once, few or many counts, or as a class when the clone is expanded.

J gene | CDR3 length | clone size | V gene | CDR3 protein
TRBJ2-7 | 14 | many | TRBV25-1 | CATESSRGLGEQYF
TRBJ2-7 | 16 | many | TRBV6-2/TRBV6-3 | CASSPQPRESGGEQYF
TRBJ1-1 | 11 | many | TRBV30 | CAWSSTEEAFF
TRBJ1-2 | 14 | few | TRBV10-2 | CASSDGGLIYGYTF
TRBJ2-7 | 15 | many | TRBV27 | CASSYQAGQGYEQYF
TRBJ2-7 | 15 | . | TRBV7-6 | CASSLTRQESYERYF
TRBJ1-4 | 15 | many | TRBV7-2 | CASTPTGLSNEKLFF
TRBJ2-3 | 19 | many | TRBV12-3/TRBV12-4 | CASSSPLYGGAGSTDTQYF
TRBJ2-7 | 11 | many | TRBV6-6 | CASSQGSEQYF
TRBJ2-7 | 16 | few | TRBV20-1 | CSARSSGTYRFYEQYF
TRBJ2-2 | 15 | . | TRBV28 | CASSLPEMNTGELFF
TRBJ1-5 | 14 | many | TRBV10-2 | CASSESGGYQPQHF
TRBJ2-2 | 14 | many | TRBV12-3/TRBV12-4 | CASKTGSATGELFF
TRBJ2-7 | 22 | few | TRBV27 | CASSLSAPGGMASGVVSYEQYF
TRBJ2-7 | 14 | many | TRBV6-5 | CASSLSGLTYEQYF
TRBJ2-3 | 15 | many | TRBV4-2 | CASSDEGAGTDTQYF
TRBJ1-1 | 14 | many | TRBV6-5 | CASSTGQVNTEAFF
TRBJ2-1 | 15 | . | TRBV20-1 | CSAWTSGGGGDEQFF
TRBJ2-7 | 16 | many | TRBV5-6 | CASSLVFGGETYEQYF
TRBJ2-1 | 17 | many | TRBV28 | CASSSTYRDGPQYEQFF
TRBJ2-3 | 15 | many | TRBV7-9 | CASSPSVGITDTQYF
TRBJ2-3 | 15 | many | TRBV7-2 | CASSMGLAGPDTQYF
TRBJ2-3 | 16 | many | TRBV24-1 | CATSSGSAHRTDTQYF
TRBJ1-5 | 16 | many | TRBV6-1 | CASSDPPLDRYQPQHF
TRBJ2-2 | 15 | many | TRBV7-9 | CASTPPTPNTGELFF
TRBJ2-1 | 15 | many | TRBV28 | CASSSRTGSYNEQFF
TRBJ2-2 | 13 | . | TRBV12-3/TRBV12-4 | CASTKLGAGELFF
TRBJ2-5 | 14 | . | TRBV28 | CASSLYGQGETQYF
TRBJ2-1 | 18 | many | TRBV4-1 | CASSQDYGRDSSYNEQFF
TRBJ2-1 | 14 | . | TRBV20-1 | CSAREGQGATEQFF
TRBJ2-2 | 12 | . | TRBV12-3/TRBV12-4 | CAIGPDAGELFF
TRBJ2-3 | 14 | once | TRBV30 | CTRSAGQGGDTQYF
TRBJ1-1 | 13 | many | TRBV19 | CASSISLGTEAFF
TRBJ2-7 | 12 | many | TRBV7-9 | CASSSRWSEQYF
TRBJ2-7 | 13 | many | TRBV7-6 | CASSRGAQYEQYF
TRBJ2-2 | 16 | . | TRBV5-1 | CASSGTSGSYAGELFF
TRBJ2-1 | 16 | few | TRBV11-3 | CASSLASQGTYDEQFF
TRBJ2-7 | 15 | many | TRBV4-3 | CASSQGRESSYEQYF
TRBJ2-3 | 14 | many | TRBV20-1 | CSARPGIHTDTQYF
TRBJ2-2 | 13 | many | TRBV5-1 | CASSPSYTGELFF
TRBJ2-2 | 14 | . | TRBV4-3 | CASSQDQNTGEQFF
TRBJ2-3 | 15 | many | TRBV7-9 | CASSGTTSSTDTQYF
TRBJ2-1 | 14 | many | TRBV7-9 | CASSLPNNYNEQFF
TRBJ2-7 | 14 | many | TRBV7-9 | CASSLSGELYEQYF
TRBJ1-5 | 15 | . | TRBV6-1 | CASSGGPGSSQPQHF
TRBJ2-1 | 13 | . | TRBV11-2 | CASSLFGWHEQFF
TRBJ2-3 | 13 | . | TRBV5-8 | CASSPWGGGTQYF
TRBJ1-5 | 14 | many | TRBV19 | CASIGQTIFEPQHF
TRBJ1-3 | 15 | many | TRBV4-3 | CASSSGTGAGNTIYF
TRBJ2-7 | 15 | . | TRBV5-6 | CASSFGSRGFNEQYF
TRBJ2-7 | 16 | . | TRBV5-1 | CASSPPGQGFRHEQYF
TRBJ2-5 | 16 | many | TRBV28 | CASSLLAGGGWETQYF
TRBJ2-3 | 13 | many | TRBV19 | CASSDRWADTQYF
TRBJ2-7 | 13 | few | TRBV18 | CASSPTDSYEQYF